Below are 12 T cell receptor beta chains sequenced from a single sample in a study of blood T cells in healthy people across ages. A J-beta primer mix and a sample-barcoded 5' primer were used in a second PCR of about 6 to 12 cycles. TCRdb analysed the 5' RACE reads with MiXCR anew, one entry per CDR3 protein. The data show 1.5 million to 2 million distinct CDR3 sequences, about two fifths seen once. Sequencing input: blood. All receptors derive from a human donor in good health.

This chain joins TRBV29-1 and TRBJ1-4; 12 bases agree with TRBD1. V was pared by 6 bases and J by 8 bases, with 4 bases of the junction left unmatched. Per the germline V gene, CDR1 is SQVTM and CDR2 is ANQGSEA. The CDR3 is 13 residues long. The CDR3: CSVAGTGGEKLFF. The CDR3 coding sequence is TGCAGCGTAGCCGGGACAGGGGGCGAAAAACTGTTTTTT. Based on the CDR3 plus reference TRBV29-1 and TRBJ1-4, the full variable domain is SAVISQKPSRDICQRGTSLTIQCQVDSQVTMMFWYRQQPGQSLTLIATANQGSEATYESGFVIDKFPISRPNLTFSTLTVSNMSPEDSSIYLCSVAGTGGEKLFFGSGTQLSVL.

This clonotype has only one observation. The chain uses TRBV15 and TRBJ1-1; D unclear. Trimming removed 0 bases at V and 0 bases at J, with 8 bases between. This CDR3 is built from 15 residues. Germline V gives CDR1 LNHNV, CDR2 YYDKDF (reference sequence). Here the CDR3 reads CATSRDEGLNTEAFF. For the CDR3, the DNA is TGTGCCACCAGCAGAGATGAAGGGCTGAACACTGAAGCTTTCTTT.

The rearrangement uses TRBV6-2 or TRBV6-3 and TRBJ2-1, with a weak D call TRBD1 (5 bases). The germline V gene has CDR1 MNHEY and CDR2 SVGEGT. Trimming took off 6 bases at V and 9 bases at J, with 9 bases between the two ends. The CDR3 contains 11 residues. CDR3 nucleotides: TGTGCCAGCAGAGGGGCTGGTGAGCAGTTCTTC. As protein: CASRGAGEQFF.

This chain connects TRBV9 to TRBJ1-1, with D unclear. Trimming removed 3 bases at V and 1 base at J, with 10 bases between. The CDR3 spans 14 residues. Germline V gene sequence: CDR1 SGDLS, CDR2 YYNGEE. The CDR3 sequence: CASSALTANTEAFF. DNA for the CDR3: TGTGCCAGCAGCGCCCTTACAGCGAACACTGAAGCTTTCTTT.

This clonotype was seen only a few times. V usage is TRBV20-1 and J usage is TRBJ2-1; TRBD2 agrees at 13 bases. Germline loops: CDR1 DFQATT, CDR2 SNEGSKA (reference sequence). This CDR3 comprises 15 residues. Losses at the gene ends were 6 bases for V and 7 bases for J; bases not matched to a gene: 9. CDR3 DNA sequence: TGCAGTGCCTACATACTAGCGGGGGGGCCGAATGAGCAGTTCTTC. Translated: CSAYILAGGPNEQFF.

This clonotype appeared once. The rearrangement joins TRBV28 to TRBJ1-2, with D perhaps TRBD1 (5 bases). The germline V gene encodes CDR1 MDHEN and CDR2 SYDVKM. This CDR3 spans 19 amino acids. V was clipped by 2 bases and J by 8 bases, with 30 bases between them. CDR3 in DNA: TGTGCCAGCAGTTTAAGGTACTGGACACGGGACCCCTCTGTCAACGGCTACACCTTC. This sequence encodes CASSLRYWTRDPSVNGYTF.

The chain has TRBV6-6 and TRBJ1-2; D might be TRBD1 (5 bases). Looked up from germline, CDR1 is MNHNY and CDR2 is SVGAGI (reference sequence). The CDR3 has 12 residues. The V gene lost 2 bases and the J gene lost 7 bases, with 8 bases spanning the gap. The CDR3 DNA reads TGTGCCAGCAGTTACCAAGACAGTGGCTACACCTTC. The encoded protein is CASSYQDSGYTF.

Here the CDR3 reads CSVEGRLHTEAFF. The CDR3 DNA reads TGCAGCGTTGAGGGCAGGTTGCACACTGAAGCTTTCTTT. V and J are TRBV29-1 and TRBJ1-1; D is unclear. CDR3 length: 13 amino acids. V shed 3 bases and J shed 3 bases, with 11 bases lying between them. Germline V gene lookup returns CDR1 SQVTM and CDR2 ANQGSEA.

This clonotype was seen a few times. The chain is built from TRBV4-3 and TRBJ1-4; tentatively, D is TRBD1 (6 bases). Germline assignment: CDR1 LGHNA and CDR2 YSLEER. The V gene lost 4 bases and the J gene lost 2 bases, with 11 bases spanning the gap. This CDR3 comprises 15 residues. CDR3 bases: TGCGCCAGCAGCCCACCGGGGGGCACTAATGAAAAACTGTTTTTT. It encodes CASSPPGGTNEKLFF.

This chain joins TRBV9 and TRBJ2-3; D remains unclear. Trimming cost V 4 bases and J 4 bases, with 10 bases left between them. Germline CDR1 SGDLS, CDR2 YYNGEE. This CDR3 has 13 amino acids. In DNA, the CDR3 is TGTGCCAGCAGCCTAAGAGTCCCAGATACGCAGTATTTT. Its translation: CASSLRVPDTQYF. The complete variable domain, with remaining parts taken from reference TRBV9 and TRBJ2-3, reads DSGVTQTPKHLITATGQRVTLRCSPRSGDLSVYWYQQSLDQGLQFLIQYYNGEERAKGNILERFSAQQFPDLHSELNLSSLELGDSALYFCASSLRVPDTQYFGPGTRLTVL.

The rearrangement links TRBV20-1 to TRBJ1-1; D might be TRBD1 (6 bases). Germline V CDR1 and CDR2: DFQATT, SNEGSKA (reference sequence). CDR3 length: 13 amino acids. Trimming left V 6 bases short and J 0 bases short, with 11 bases between. Here the CDR3 reads CSAGDNLNTEAFF. CDR3 DNA sequence: TGCAGTGCCGGGGACAACCTGAACACTGAAGCTTTCTTT.

The CDR3 region has the DNA TGTGCCAGCAGTTATGGAGTCAGCGGGGGGCCACTCCAAGAGACCCAGTTCTTC. Its translation: CASSYGVSGGPLQETQFF. The chain has TRBV6-5 and TRBJ2-1, with 9 bases identical to TRBD2. CDR1 and CDR2 (germline): MNHEY, SVGAGI. After removal of 3 bases from V and 13 bases from J, the junction contained 22 bases not matched to a gene. CDR3 size: 18 residues.